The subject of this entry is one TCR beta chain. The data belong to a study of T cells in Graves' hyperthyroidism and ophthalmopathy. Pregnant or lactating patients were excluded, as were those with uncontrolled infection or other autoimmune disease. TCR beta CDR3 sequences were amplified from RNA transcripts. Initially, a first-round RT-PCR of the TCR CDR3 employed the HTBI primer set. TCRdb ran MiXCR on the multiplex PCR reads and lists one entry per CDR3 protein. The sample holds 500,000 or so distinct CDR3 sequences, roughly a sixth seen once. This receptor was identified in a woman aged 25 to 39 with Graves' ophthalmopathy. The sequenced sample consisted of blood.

CDR3 region: CATSRDQAGEATQYF. The CDR3, as DNA: TGTGCCACCAGCAGAGATCAGGCAGGGGAAGCGACCCAGTACTTC. The J gene is TRBJ2-5, the V gene TRBV15; TRBD1 is a possible D gene (6 bases). This CDR3 has 15 residues. The germline V gene has CDR1 LNHNV and CDR2 YYDKDF (reference sequence). V dropped 0 bases and J dropped 7 bases, with 15 bases sitting between them.